Here is one T cell receptor (beta chain) with its context. Profiling relied on immunoSEQ multiplex PCR, and the TCRdb table lists in-frame clones only, not all of them. The data contain approximately 220,000 clones, 87% of them seen just once; the ten biggest clones take up 2.6%. This entry comes from a study of blood T cell repertoires in COVID-19. The V and J ends lost 5 bases and 2 bases respectively, with 12 bases between them. The V gene's germline CDR1 is SGHTA and CDR2 FQGNSA. The length of the CDR3 is 14 residues. The sequencing input was PBMCs or T cells enriched from blood (not recorded which). The V gene is TRBV7-2, the J gene TRBJ1-1, with D hard to call. This receptor was identified in a woman under 40 with acute COVID-19. The CDR3 DNA sequence: TGTGCCAGCAGCCCCATCCCGGGAAACACTGAAGCTTTCTTT. Translating gives CASSPIPGNTEAFF.